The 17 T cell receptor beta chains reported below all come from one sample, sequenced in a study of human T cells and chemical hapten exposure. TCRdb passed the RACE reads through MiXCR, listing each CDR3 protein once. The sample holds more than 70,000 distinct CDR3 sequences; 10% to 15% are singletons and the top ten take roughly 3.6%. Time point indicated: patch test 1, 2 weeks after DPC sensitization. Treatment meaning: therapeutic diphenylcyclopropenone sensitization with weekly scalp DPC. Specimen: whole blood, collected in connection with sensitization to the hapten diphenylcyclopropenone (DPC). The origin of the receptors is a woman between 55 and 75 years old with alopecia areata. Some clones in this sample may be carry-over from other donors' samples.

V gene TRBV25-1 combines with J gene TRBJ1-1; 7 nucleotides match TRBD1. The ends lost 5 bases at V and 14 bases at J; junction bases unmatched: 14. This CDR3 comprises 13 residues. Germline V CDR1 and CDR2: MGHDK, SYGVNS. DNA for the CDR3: TGTGCCAGCAGTCCGGACAGGTTTTCGTCGGGGTTCTTT. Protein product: CASSPDRFSSGFF.

The CDR3 loop reads CAIRSRDSLVDYTF. CDR3 nucleotide sequence: TGTGCCATCAGATCCCGGGACAGCCTTGTTGACTACACCTTC. V is TRBV10-3 and J is TRBJ1-2; 7 nucleotides line up with TRBD1. Germline V CDR1 and CDR2: ENHRY, SYGVKD. The junction had 14 bases not matched to a gene; V was cut back by 6 bases and J by 10 bases. The length of the CDR3 is 14 residues.

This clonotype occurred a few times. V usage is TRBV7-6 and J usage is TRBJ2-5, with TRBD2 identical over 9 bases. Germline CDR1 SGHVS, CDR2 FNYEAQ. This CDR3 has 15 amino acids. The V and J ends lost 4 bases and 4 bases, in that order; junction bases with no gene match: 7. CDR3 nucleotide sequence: TGTGCCAGCAGCTCCTCAGCGGGGGGCCCAGAGACCCAGTACTTC. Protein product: CASSSSAGGPETQYF. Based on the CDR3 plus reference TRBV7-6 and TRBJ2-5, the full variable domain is GAGVSQSPRYKVTKRGQDVALRCDPISGHVSLYWYRQALGQGPEFLTYFNYEAQQDKSGLPNDRFSAERPEGSISTLTIQRTEQRDSAMYRCASSSSAGGPETQYFGPGTRLLVL.

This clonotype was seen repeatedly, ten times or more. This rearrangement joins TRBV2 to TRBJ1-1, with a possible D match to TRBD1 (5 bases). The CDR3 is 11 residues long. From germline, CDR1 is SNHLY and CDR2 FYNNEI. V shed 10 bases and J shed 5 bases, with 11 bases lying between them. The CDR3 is CATQGETEAFF. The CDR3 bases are TGTGCCACTCAGGGCGAAACTGAAGCTTTCTTT. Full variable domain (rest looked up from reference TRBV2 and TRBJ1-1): EPEVTQTPSHQVTQMGQEVILRCVPISNHLYFYWYRQILGQKVEFLVSFYNNEISEKSEIFDDQFSVERPDGSNFTLKIRSTKLEDSAMYFCATQGETEAFFGQGTRLTVV.

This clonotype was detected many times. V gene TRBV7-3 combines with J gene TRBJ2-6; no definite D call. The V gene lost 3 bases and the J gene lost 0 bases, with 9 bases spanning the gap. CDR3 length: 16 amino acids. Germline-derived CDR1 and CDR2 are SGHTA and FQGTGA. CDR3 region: CASSLGISSGANVLTF. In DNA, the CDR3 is TGTGCCAGCAGCTTGGGCATCAGCTCTGGGGCCAACGTCCTGACTTTC.

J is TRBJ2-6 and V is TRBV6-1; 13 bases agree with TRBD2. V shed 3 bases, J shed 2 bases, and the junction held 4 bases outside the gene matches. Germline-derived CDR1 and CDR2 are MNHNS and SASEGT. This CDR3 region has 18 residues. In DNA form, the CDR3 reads TGTGCCAGCAGTGAGGGGACTAGCGGGGCGACTGGGGCCAACGTCCTGACTTTC. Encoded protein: CASSEGTSGATGANVLTF.

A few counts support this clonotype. CDR3 sequence: CASSQERGANVLTF. As DNA, the CDR3 is TGTGCCAGCAGCCAAGAGCGGGGGGCCAACGTCCTGACTTTC. V and J are TRBV3-1 and TRBJ2-6, with unresolved D. This CDR3 has 14 residues. V gave up 0 bases and J gave up 4 bases, with 4 bases separating them. Germline CDR1 reads LGHDT; CDR2 reads YNNKEL (reference sequence).

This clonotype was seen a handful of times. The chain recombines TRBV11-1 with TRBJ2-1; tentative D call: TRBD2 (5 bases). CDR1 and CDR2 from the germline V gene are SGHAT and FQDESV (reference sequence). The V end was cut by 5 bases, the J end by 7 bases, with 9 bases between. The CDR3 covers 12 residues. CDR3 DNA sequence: TGTGCCAGCAGCCGGGGAACGAATGAGCAGTTCTTC. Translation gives CASSRGTNEQFF.

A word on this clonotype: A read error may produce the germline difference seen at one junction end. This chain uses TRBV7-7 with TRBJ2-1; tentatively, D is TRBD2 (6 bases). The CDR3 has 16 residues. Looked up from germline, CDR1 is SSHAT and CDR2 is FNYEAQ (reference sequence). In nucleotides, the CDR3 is TGTGCTAGCAGCTTAGGTTGGGGGGTCGATTACAATGAGCAGTTCTTC. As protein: CASSLGWGVDYNEQFF.

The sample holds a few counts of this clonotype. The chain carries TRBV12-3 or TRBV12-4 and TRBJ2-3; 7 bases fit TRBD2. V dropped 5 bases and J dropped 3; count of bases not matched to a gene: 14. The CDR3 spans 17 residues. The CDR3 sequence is CASSPLLGRGSTDTQYF. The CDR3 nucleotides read TGTGCCAGCAGTCCGCTTCTGGGGCGGGGGAGTACAGATACGCAGTATTTT.

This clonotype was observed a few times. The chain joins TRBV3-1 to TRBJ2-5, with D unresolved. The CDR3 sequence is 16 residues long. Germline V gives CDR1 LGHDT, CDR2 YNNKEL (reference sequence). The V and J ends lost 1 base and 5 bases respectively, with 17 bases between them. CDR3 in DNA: TGTGCCAGCAGCCAAGCGGCGCTAGTCGCCCCGGAGACCCAGTACTTC. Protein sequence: CASSQAALVAPETQYF.

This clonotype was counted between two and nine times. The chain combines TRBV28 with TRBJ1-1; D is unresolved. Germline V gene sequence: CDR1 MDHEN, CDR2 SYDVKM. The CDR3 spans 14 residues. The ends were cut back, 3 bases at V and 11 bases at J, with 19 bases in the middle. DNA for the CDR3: TGTGCCAGCAGTTTTCACGATAGTCCCTTGCAGGCTTTCTTT. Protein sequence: CASSFHDSPLQAFF. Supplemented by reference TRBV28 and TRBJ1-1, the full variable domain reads DVKVTQSSRYLVKRTGEKVFLECVQDMDHENMFWYRQDPGLGLRLIYFSYDVKMKEKGDIPEGYSVSREKKERFSLILESASTNQTSMYLCASSFHDSPLQAFFGQGTRLTVV.

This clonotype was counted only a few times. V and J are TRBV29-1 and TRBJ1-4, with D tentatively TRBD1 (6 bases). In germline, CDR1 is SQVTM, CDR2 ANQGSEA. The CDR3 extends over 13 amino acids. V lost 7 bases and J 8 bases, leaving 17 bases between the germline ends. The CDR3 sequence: CSAYRVDREKLFF. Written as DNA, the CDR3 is TGCAGCGCTTACAGGGTGGATCGAGAAAAACTGTTTTTT.

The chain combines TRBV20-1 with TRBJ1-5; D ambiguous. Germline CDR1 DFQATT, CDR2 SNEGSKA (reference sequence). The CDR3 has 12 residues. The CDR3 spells CSQGRSNQPQHF. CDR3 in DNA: TGCAGCCAAGGACGCAGCAATCAGCCCCAGCATTTT.

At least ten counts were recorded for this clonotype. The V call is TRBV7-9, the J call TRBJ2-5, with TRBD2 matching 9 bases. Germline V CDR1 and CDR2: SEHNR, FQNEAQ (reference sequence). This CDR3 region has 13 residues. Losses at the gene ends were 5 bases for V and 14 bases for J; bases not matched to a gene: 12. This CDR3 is CASSPPASGAEYF. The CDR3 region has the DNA TGTGCCAGCAGCCCACCGGCTAGCGGGGCAGAATACTTC.

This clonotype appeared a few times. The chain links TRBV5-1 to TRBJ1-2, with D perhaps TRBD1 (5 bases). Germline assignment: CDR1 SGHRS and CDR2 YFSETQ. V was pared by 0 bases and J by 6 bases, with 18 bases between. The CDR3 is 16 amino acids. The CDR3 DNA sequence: TGCGCCAGCAGCTTGGCCCAGAGTCACAGGTGGGATGGCTACACCTTC. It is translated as CASSLAQSHRWDGYTF.

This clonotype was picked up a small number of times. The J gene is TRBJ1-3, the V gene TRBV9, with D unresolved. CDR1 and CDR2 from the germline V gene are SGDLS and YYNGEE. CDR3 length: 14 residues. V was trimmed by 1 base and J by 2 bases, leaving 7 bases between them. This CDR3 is CASSVKGAGNTIYF. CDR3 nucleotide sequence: TGTGCCAGCAGCGTAAAGGGAGCTGGAAACACCATATATTTT.